The 5 T cell receptor beta chains presented below share a single source sample, sequenced in a study of blood T cell repertoires in COVID-19. TCRdb's table, derived via immunoSEQ multiplex PCR, lists solely in-frame clones and lacks some. The table shows under 20,000 clones, with about 90% occurring only once. The material sequenced was peripheral blood. The receptors were sampled from a human donor with active COVID-19. The donor label of this sample is uncertain.

This chain joins TRBV19 and TRBJ1-5; the match to TRBD1 covers 8 bases. This CDR3 has 14 amino acids. Germline V gene lookup returns CDR1 LNHDA and CDR2 SQIVND (reference sequence). V lost 8 bases, J lost 6 bases, and 9 bases stayed unmatched. As DNA, the CDR3 is TGTGCCAGTGCCGGGACAGGTGCCGGTCAGCCCCAGCATTTT. Translation gives CASAGTGAGQPQHF.

The chain uses TRBV6-2 or TRBV6-3 and TRBJ1-2; possible D gene TRBD1, 6 bases. V dropped 4 bases and J dropped 0 bases, with 12 bases sitting between them. This CDR3 has 15 amino acids. In germline, CDR1 is MNHEY, CDR2 SVGEGT. The DNA of the CDR3 is TGTGCCAGCAGTTCCACAGGGAGGGCTAACTATGGCTACACCTTC. Its protein product is CASSSTGRANYGYTF.

CDR3 residues: CASSLTTSGSHYNEQFF. CDR3 nucleotide sequence: TGTGCCAGCAGCTTAACGACTAGCGGGAGCCATTACAATGAGCAGTTCTTC. V gene TRBV11-2 combines with J gene TRBJ2-1; 12 bases agree with TRBD2. Germline CDR1 SGHAT, CDR2 FQNNGV. After removal of 2 bases from V and 4 bases from J, the junction contained 6 bases not matched to a gene. This CDR3 spans 17 amino acids.

This clone was observed a few times. The chain joins TRBV5-6 to TRBJ1-2, with D uncertain. Trimming stripped 4 bases from V and 5 bases from J, with 15 bases between. The CDR3 covers 14 residues. Per germline, CDR1 SGHDT and CDR2 YYEEEE. CDR3 bases: TGTGCCAGCAGCCCGACGACGGCGGATTATGGCTACACCTTC. Its protein is CASSPTTADYGYTF. Looking up the rest from reference TRBV5-6 and TRBJ1-2 gives the full variable domain: DAGVTQSPTHLIKTRGQQVTLRCSPKSGHDTVSWYQQALGQGPQFIFQYYEEEERQRGNFPDRFSGHQFPNYSSELNVNALLLGDSALYLCASSPTTADYGYTFGSGTRLTVV.

This chain links TRBV11-3 with TRBJ2-5; 7 bases map to TRBD1. Per the germline V gene, CDR1 is SGHNT and CDR2 is YENEEA. This CDR3 spans 14 amino acids. V lost 1 base, J lost 2 bases, and 1 base stayed unmatched. CDR3 region: CASSLVGQQETQYF. Here the CDR3 DNA reads TGTGCCAGCAGCTTAGTGGGACAGCAAGAGACCCAGTACTTC.